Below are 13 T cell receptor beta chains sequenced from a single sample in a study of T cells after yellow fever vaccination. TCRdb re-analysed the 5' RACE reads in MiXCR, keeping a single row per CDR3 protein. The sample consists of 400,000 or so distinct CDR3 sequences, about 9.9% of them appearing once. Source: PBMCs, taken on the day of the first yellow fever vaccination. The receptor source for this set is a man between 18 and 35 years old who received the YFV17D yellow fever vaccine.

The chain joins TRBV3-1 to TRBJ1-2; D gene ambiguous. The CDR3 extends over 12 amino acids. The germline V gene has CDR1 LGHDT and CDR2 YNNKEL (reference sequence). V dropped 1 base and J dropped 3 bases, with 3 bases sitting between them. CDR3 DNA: TGTGCCAGCAGCCAAGGGTACTATGGCTACACCTTC. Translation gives CASSQGYYGYTF.

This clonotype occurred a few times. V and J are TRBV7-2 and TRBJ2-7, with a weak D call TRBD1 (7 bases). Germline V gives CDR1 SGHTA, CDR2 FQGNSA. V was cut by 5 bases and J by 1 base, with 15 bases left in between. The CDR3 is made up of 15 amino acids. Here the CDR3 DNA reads TGTGCCAGCAGCGTCTCGACAGGGACTTCCTACGAGCAGTACTTC. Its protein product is CASSVSTGTSYEQYF.

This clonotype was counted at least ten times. This CDR3 is CASSSGTANSPLHF. The CDR3 nucleotides read TGTGCCAGCAGCTCCGGGACGGCTAATTCACCCCTCCACTTT. The chain employs TRBV7-3 and TRBJ1-6, with D possibly being TRBD1 (5 bases). The CDR3 has 14 amino acids. The V and J ends lost 4 bases and 6 bases respectively, with 10 bases between them. Germline V gene data show CDR1 as SGHTA and CDR2 as FQGTGA.

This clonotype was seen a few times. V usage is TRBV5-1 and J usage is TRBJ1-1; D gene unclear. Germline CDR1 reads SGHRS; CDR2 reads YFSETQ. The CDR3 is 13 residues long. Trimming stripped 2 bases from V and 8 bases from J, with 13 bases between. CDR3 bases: TGCGCCAGCAGCTTAAGTTGGGCGGTCGAAGCTTTCTTT. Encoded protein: CASSLSWAVEAFF.

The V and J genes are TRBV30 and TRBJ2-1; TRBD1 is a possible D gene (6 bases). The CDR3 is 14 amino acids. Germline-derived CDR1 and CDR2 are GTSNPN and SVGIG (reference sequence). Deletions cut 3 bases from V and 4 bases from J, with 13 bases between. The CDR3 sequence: CAWRPGHQYNEQFF. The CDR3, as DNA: TGTGCCTGGAGACCGGGACACCAATACAATGAGCAGTTCTTC. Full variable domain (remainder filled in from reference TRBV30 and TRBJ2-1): SQTIHQWPATLVQPVGSPLSLECTVEGTSNPNLYWYRQAAGRGLQLLFYSVGIGQISSEVPQNLSASRPQDRQFILSSKKLLLSDSGFYLCAWRPGHQYNEQFFGPGTRLTVL.

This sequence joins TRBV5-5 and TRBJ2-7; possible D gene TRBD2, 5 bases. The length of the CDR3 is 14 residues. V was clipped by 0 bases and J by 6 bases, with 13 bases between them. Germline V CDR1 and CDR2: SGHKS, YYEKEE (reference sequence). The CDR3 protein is CASSLVGVASEQYF. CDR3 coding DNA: TGTGCCAGCAGCTTGGTCGGGGTGGCGTCCGAGCAGTACTTC.

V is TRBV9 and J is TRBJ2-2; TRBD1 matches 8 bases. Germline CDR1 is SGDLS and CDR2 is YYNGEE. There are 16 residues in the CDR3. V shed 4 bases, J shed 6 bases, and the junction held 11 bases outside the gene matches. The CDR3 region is CASSSSDRGRPGELFF. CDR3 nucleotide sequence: TGTGCCAGCAGCAGCTCAGACAGGGGCCGCCCCGGGGAGCTGTTTTTT.

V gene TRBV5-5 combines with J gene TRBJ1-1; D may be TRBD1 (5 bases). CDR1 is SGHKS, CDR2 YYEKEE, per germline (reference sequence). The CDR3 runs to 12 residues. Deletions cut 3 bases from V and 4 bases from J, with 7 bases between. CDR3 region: CASSWGFTEAFF. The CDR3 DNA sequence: TGTGCCAGCAGCTGGGGGTTCACTGAAGCTTTCTTT.

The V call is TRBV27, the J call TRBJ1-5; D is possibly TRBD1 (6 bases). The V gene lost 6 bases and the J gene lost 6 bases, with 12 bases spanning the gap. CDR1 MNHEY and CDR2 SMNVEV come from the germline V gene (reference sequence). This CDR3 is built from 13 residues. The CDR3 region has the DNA TGTGCCAGCAGAAATACAGGGACTCAGCCCCAGCATTTT. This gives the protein CASRNTGTQPQHF.

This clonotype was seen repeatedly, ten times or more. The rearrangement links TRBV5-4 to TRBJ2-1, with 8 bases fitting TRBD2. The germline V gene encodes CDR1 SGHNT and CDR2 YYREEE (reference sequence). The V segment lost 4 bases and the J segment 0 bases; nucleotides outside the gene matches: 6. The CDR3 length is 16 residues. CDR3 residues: CASSLGGGSSYNEQFF. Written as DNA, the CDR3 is TGTGCCAGCAGCCTCGGGGGGGGGAGCTCCTACAATGAGCAGTTCTTC.

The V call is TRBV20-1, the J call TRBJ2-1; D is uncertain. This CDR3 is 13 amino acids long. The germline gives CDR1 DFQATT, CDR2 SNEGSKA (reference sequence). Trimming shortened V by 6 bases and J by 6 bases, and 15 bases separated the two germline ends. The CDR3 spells CSATRSSRNEQFF. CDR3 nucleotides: TGCAGTGCCACCCGGAGTAGTCGCAATGAGCAGTTCTTC.

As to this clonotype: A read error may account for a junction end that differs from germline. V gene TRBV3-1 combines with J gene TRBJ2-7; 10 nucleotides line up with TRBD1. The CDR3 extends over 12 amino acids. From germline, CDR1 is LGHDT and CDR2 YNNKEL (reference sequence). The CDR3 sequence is CTSSRTGGEQYF. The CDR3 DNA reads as TGTACCAGCAGCCGGACAGGGGGCGAGCAGTACTTC.

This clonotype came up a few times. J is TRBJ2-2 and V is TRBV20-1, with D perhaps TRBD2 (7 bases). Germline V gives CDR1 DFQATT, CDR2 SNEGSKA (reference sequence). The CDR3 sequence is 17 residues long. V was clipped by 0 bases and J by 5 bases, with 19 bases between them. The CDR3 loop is CSARDSSSGGGTGELFF. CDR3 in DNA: TGCAGTGCTAGAGATAGTAGTTCGGGGGGCGGAACCGGGGAGCTGTTTTTT.